These 26 T cell receptor beta chains were all obtained from the same sample, sequenced in a study. TCRdb processed the 5' RACE reads anew with MiXCR; each CDR3 protein has one entry. The sample lists fewer than 65,000 distinct CDR3 sequences; roughly 30% were seen once. Sequencing used tumor-infiltrating naive CD4+ T cells sorted from the breast tumor. Subset noted: naive CD4+ T cells, CD4+CD45RA+CD25-. These receptors were taken from a female donor with breast cancer.

As for this clonotype: At one end the junction does not follow the germline gene, possibly because of a read error. The chain joins TRBV2 to TRBJ2-7; the D gene could be TRBD1 or TRBD2 (6 bases each). This CDR3 is 13 amino acids long. The germline gives CDR1 SNHLY, CDR2 FYNNEI. The CDR3 nucleotides read TGTGCCAGCAGTGGAGAAAAGGGGGGTCCGCAGCACTTC. Protein sequence: CASSGEKGGPQHF.

On this clonotype itself: Without the conserved terminal phenylalanine or tryptophan, this CDR3 likely stems from a read error. No DNA is shown, since the ends of the CDR3 on it are uncertain; the CDR3 is the one TCRdb lists. V is TRBV5-4 and J is TRBJ1-1. CDR1 is SGHNT and CDR2 is YYREEE in the germline V gene (reference sequence). The CDR3 numbers 12 amino acids, ends counted. CDR3 sequence: CASSRGREGGFL.

This clonotype showed up just once. V is TRBV5-1 and J is TRBJ1-2; TRBD1 aligns across 9 bases. There are 14 residues in the CDR3. From germline, CDR1 is SGHRS and CDR2 YFSETQ. V gave up 5 bases and J gave up 5 bases; unmatched junction bases: 7. The CDR3 DNA reads TGCGCCAGCAGTGACGATGGACAGGGGTATGGCTACACCTTC. This gives the protein CASSDDGQGYGYTF.

In the case of this clonotype: One end of the junction fails to match germline, which may point to a read error. This sequence joins TRBV12-3 or TRBV12-4 and TRBJ2-7; TRBD1 matches at 7 bases. This CDR3 is built from 20 residues. CDR3 region: CASSLVARGMRTPSSYKQYF. CDR3 sequence (DNA): TGTGCCAGCAGTTTAGTGGCCAGGGGGATGCGGACCCCGAGCTCCTACAAGCAGTACTTC.

This clonotype appeared a few times. This rearrangement joins TRBV20-1 to TRBJ1-3; 7 bases map to TRBD1. Unmatched junction bases numbered 3, after V lost 7 bases and J lost 0 bases. The CDR3 runs 13 residues. Germline CDR1 DFQATT, CDR2 SNEGSKA (reference sequence). The CDR3 DNA sequence: TGCAGTGGACAGGGACCCTCTGGAAACACCATATATTTT. Translation: CSGQGPSGNTIYF.

This clonotype turned up a few times. This chain links TRBV3-1 with TRBJ2-6, with a tentative D call TRBD1 (6 bases). The CDR3 is made up of 16 amino acids. Germline V lookup: CDR1 LGHDT, CDR2 YNNKEL (reference sequence). The V end was cut by 4 bases, the J end by 0 bases, with 10 bases between. The CDR3 reads CASSRDIISGANVLTF. The CDR3 DNA is TGTGCCAGCAGCCGGGACATCATCTCTGGGGCCAACGTCCTGACTTTC.

Many counts were recorded for this clonotype. The CDR3 sequence: CASSARENTGELFF. Written as DNA, the CDR3 is TGCGCCAGCAGCGCGCGGGAAAACACCGGGGAGCTGTTTTTT. The V gene is TRBV5-1, the J gene TRBJ2-2, with D tentatively TRBD2 (6 bases). The CDR3 is made up of 14 amino acids. The V gene lost 4 bases and the J gene lost 2 bases, with 9 bases spanning the gap. Per the germline V gene, CDR1 is SGHRS and CDR2 is YFSETQ.

This clonotype appeared a few times. The rearrangement uses TRBV20-1 and TRBJ2-5, with a possible D match to TRBD2 (6 bases). Trimming took off 0 bases at V and 5 bases at J, with 13 bases between the two ends. Germline CDR1 DFQATT, CDR2 SNEGSKA (reference sequence). The CDR3 runs to 14 residues. CDR3 residues: CSAREGGVGETQYF. DNA for the CDR3: TGCAGTGCTAGAGAGGGAGGCGTGGGGGAGACCCAGTACTTC.

V is TRBV28 and J is TRBJ2-1, with 9 bases fitting TRBD2. The germline V gene encodes CDR1 MDHEN and CDR2 SYDVKM. The CDR3 is made up of 15 amino acids. V gave up 5 bases and J gave up 3 bases; unmatched junction bases: 5. CDR3 loop: CASSRSSGVYNEQFF. CDR3 coding DNA: TGTGCCAGCAGTCGATCTAGCGGGGTCTACAATGAGCAGTTCTTC.

In this sample, this clonotype turned up a few times. The chain has TRBV5-1 and TRBJ1-6, with D uncertain. The CDR3 runs to 15 residues. Between the trimmed V and J ends, which lost 0 bases and 5 bases, there was a span of 9 bases. The germline V gene has CDR1 SGHRS and CDR2 YFSETQ. In nucleotides, the CDR3 is TGCGCCAGCAGCTTGGACCCGGCAAATAATTCACCCCTCCACTTT. Translating gives CASSLDPANNSPLHF.

The rearrangement uses TRBV5-1 and TRBJ2-7; 9 nucleotides align to TRBD1. Germline V CDR1 and CDR2: SGHRS, YFSETQ. The CDR3 contains 18 residues. V lost 0 bases, J lost 1 base, and 11 bases stayed unmatched. The CDR3 region has the DNA TGCGCCAGCAGCTTGGACGCCGGAACAGGGGGCCTTTCCTACGAGCAGTACTTC. Protein: CASSLDAGTGGLSYEQYF.

The gene calls are TRBV29-1 and TRBJ2-7; unclear D gene. The germline V gene encodes CDR1 SQVTM and CDR2 ANQGSEA. V was shortened by 5 bases and J by 2 bases, with 10 bases between the two germline ends. The CDR3 covers 12 residues. Written as DNA, the CDR3 is TGCAGCGTTCGTGACGGCGCCTACGAGCAGTACTTC. Protein: CSVRDGAYEQYF.

This clonotype has at least ten counts. The chain joins TRBV6-5 to TRBJ2-3; 7 nucleotides align to TRBD1. CDR3 length: 15 residues. Germline CDR1 and CDR2: MNHEY and SVGAGI. Germline trimming cut 8 bases from V and 1 base from J; bases unmatched to any gene: 9. The CDR3 coding sequence is TGTGCCAGCTCCCCCCGGCAGGGGGGCACAGATACGCAGTATTTT. It yields the protein CASSPRQGGTDTQYF.

This clonotype came up a few times. This rearrangement joins TRBV6-1 to TRBJ2-1, with 8 nucleotides matching TRBD1. Germline values: CDR1 MNHNS, CDR2 SASEGT. The trim removed 3 bases at V and 12 bases at J, leaving 7 bases unmatched. The CDR3 covers 13 residues. CDR3 protein: CASSEYDRGWQFF. CDR3 nucleotides: TGTGCCAGCAGTGAGTACGACAGGGGATGGCAGTTCTTC.

This clonotype was picked up a small number of times. The chain is built from TRBV5-1 and TRBJ1-5; tentative D call: TRBD1 (5 bases). The CDR3 extends over 14 amino acids. Germline V gene sequence: CDR1 SGHRS, CDR2 YFSETQ. V lost 5 bases and J lost 1, with 10 bases in between. This chain's CDR3 is CASRRDRSNQPQHF. CDR3 bases: TGCGCCAGCAGGCGGGACCGGAGCAATCAGCCCCAGCATTTT. Supplemented by reference TRBV5-1 and TRBJ1-5, the full variable domain reads KAGVTQTPRYLIKTRGQQVTLSCSPISGHRSVSWYQQTPGQGLQFLFEYFSETQRNKGNFPGRFSGRQFSNSRSEMNVSTLELGDSALYLCASRRDRSNQPQHFGDGTRLSIL.

The gene calls are TRBV6-2 or TRBV6-3 and TRBJ2-2; no reliable D call. Germline V lookup: CDR1 MNHEY, CDR2 SVGEGT. V shed 2 bases and J shed 6 bases, with 16 bases lying between them. The CDR3 runs to 16 residues. In DNA form, the CDR3 reads TGTGCCAGCAGTTACCAAACTATTTCGGTTTCCGGGGAGCTGTTTTTT. This gives the protein CASSYQTISVSGELFF.

In regard to this clonotype: This may be a read error: a much more frequent sequence differs by one nucleotide. V is TRBV5-1 and J is TRBJ2-5; D tentatively reads TRBD1 or TRBD2 (5 bases each). Germline CDR1 and CDR2: SGHRS and YFSETQ. This CDR3 spans 17 amino acids. CDR3 nucleotide sequence: TGCGCCAGCAGCCGCGGGCAGGGTCAATTGAACCAAGAGACCCAGTGCTTC. It yields the protein CASSRGQGQLNQETQCF.

The table lists this clonotype with a few counts. V is TRBV21-1 and J is TRBJ2-1; the table calls TRBD2, which could not be checked here. TRBV21-1 constitutes a pseudogene. The CDR3 has 13 residues. DNA of the CDR3: TGTGCCCGCCTTCTACTTGAGAGGGATGAGCAGTTCTTC. This translates into CARLLLERDEQFF.

In its sample, this clonotype was seen a few times. V usage is TRBV28 and J usage is TRBJ2-2; D perhaps matches TRBD2 (7 bases). Trimming left V 3 bases short and J 4 bases short, with 9 bases between. Germline CDR1 reads MDHEN; CDR2 reads SYDVKM. The CDR3 has 14 amino acids. The DNA for the CDR3 is TGTGCCAGCAGTTTCGGGGGGCGCACCGGGGAGCTGTTTTTT. Amino acid sequence: CASSFGGRTGELFF.

The chain carries TRBV29-1 and TRBJ1-2; TRBD1 matches 10 bases. Looked up from germline, CDR1 is SQVTM and CDR2 is ANQGSEA. With 3 bases clipped from V and 4 bases from J, the junction kept 2 bases outside the gene matches. CDR3 size: 13 residues. DNA for the CDR3: TGCAGCGTTGAGGGACAGGGGTCCTATGGCTACACCTTC. Its translation is CSVEGQGSYGYTF.

The rearrangement links TRBV12-3 or TRBV12-4 to TRBJ2-5, with unresolved D. The ends were cut back, 5 bases at V and 5 bases at J, with 18 bases in the middle. CDR3 size: 15 residues. CDR3 amino acids: CASSPPPPSPETQYF. CDR3 in DNA: TGTGCCAGCAGTCCCCCGCCCCCTAGTCCGGAGACCCAGTACTTC.

This clonotype was recorded at least ten times. The V call is TRBV28, the J call TRBJ2-7; 8 nucleotides match TRBD2. There are 11 residues in the CDR3. Looked up from germline, CDR1 is MDHEN and CDR2 is SYDVKM. With V trimmed by 11 bases and J by 3 bases, 3 bases remained unmatched. CDR3 coding DNA: TGTGCCTCCGGGGGGGTCTACGAGCAGTACTTC. This sequence encodes CASGGVYEQYF.

This clonotype was detected many times. The chain joins TRBV11-2 to TRBJ2-2; D may be TRBD1 (6 bases). Germline V gene data show CDR1 as SGHAT and CDR2 as FQNNGV. This CDR3 has 15 amino acids. V lost 2 bases to trimming and J lost 3 bases, with 10 bases between them. The CDR3 protein is CASSLRTADTGELFF. The CDR3 coding sequence is TGTGCCAGCAGCTTACGGACAGCCGACACCGGGGAGCTGTTTTTT.

This clonotype has only one observation. This chain connects TRBV3-1 to TRBJ2-5, with D perhaps assigned TRBD1 or TRBD2 (5 bases each). The length of the CDR3 is 13 residues. V was clipped by 5 bases and J by 7 bases, with 14 bases between them. Germline CDR1 reads LGHDT; CDR2 reads YNNKEL (reference sequence). As DNA, the CDR3 is TGTGCCAGCAGCTTAGGGACGGAAGGGACCCAGTACTTC. Its translation is CASSLGTEGTQYF.

There are a few counts of this clonotype. This chain links TRBV9 with TRBJ2-2, with D possibly being TRBD2 (6 bases). The CDR3 has 14 amino acids. V was shortened by 6 bases and J by 4 bases, with 13 bases between the two germline ends. Germline V gene data show CDR1 as SGDLS and CDR2 as YYNGEE. The CDR3 DNA is TGTGCCAGCAATGGAGGGGATGGCACCGGGGAGCTGTTTTTT. Encoded protein: CASNGGDGTGELFF.

This clonotype has just a few counts. V and J are TRBV7-3 and TRBJ2-1, with D uncertain. The CDR3 contains 14 residues. CDR1 SGHTA and CDR2 FQGTGA come from the germline V gene. V was shortened by 2 bases and J by 5 bases, with 10 bases between the two germline ends. CDR3 loop: CASSLGDFNNEQFF. The CDR3 region has the DNA TGTGCCAGCAGCTTAGGGGATTTCAACAATGAGCAGTTCTTC.